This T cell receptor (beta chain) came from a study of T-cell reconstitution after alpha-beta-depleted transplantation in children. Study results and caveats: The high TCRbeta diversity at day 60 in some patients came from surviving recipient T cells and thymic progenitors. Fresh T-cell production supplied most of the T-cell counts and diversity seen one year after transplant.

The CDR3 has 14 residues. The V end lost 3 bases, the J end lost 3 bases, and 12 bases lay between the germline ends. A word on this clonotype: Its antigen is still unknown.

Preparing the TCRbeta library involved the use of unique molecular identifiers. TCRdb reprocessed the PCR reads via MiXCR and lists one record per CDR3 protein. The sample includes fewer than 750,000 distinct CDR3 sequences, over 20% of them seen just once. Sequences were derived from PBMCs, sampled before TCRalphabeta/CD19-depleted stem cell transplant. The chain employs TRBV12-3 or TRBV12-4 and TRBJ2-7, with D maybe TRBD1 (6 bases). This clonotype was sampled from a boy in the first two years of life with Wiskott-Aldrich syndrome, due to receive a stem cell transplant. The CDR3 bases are TGTGCCAGCAGTTTTTCAGGGGCCATCTACGAGCAGTACTTC. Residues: CASSFSGAIYEQYF.